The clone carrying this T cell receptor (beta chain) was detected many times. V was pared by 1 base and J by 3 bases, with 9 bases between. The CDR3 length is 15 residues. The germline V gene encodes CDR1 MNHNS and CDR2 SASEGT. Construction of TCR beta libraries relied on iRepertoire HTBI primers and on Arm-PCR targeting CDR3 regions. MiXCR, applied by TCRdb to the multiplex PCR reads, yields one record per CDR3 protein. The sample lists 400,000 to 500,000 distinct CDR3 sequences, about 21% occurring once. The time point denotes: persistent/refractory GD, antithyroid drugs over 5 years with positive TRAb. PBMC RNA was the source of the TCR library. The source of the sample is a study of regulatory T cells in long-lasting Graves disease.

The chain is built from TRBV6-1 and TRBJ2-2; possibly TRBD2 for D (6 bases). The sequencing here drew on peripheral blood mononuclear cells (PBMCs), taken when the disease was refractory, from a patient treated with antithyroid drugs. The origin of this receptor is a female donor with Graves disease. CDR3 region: CASSEGGKYTGELFF. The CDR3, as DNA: TGTGCCAGCAGTGAAGGCGGGAAATACACCGGGGAGCTGTTTTTT.